What follows describes a single T cell receptor (beta chain). Its cognate antigen is unknown. This table comes from immunoSEQ multiplex PCR, and its TCRdb copy is limited to in-frame clones, with some not included. The top ten clones hold roughly 3.3% of a sample with around 100,000 clones, roughly nine tenths of them seen once. Trimming cost V 2 bases and J 6 bases; bases outside gene matches: 14. Germline V gives CDR1 SEHNR, CDR2 FQNEAQ (reference sequence). The CDR3 spans 17 residues. This record comes from a study of T cell responses to AZD1222 COVID-19 vaccine. General observations from the study: The donor group comprised mostly white British people and more females; the analysis possibly underestimated clonal diversity.

This material consisted of peripheral blood, taken 28 days after the second dose of the MenACWY control vaccine. The rearrangement uses TRBV7-9 and TRBJ1-1; 8 nucleotides agree with TRBD1. The clonotype comes from an adult who received the MenACWY meningococcal vaccine as a control. For the CDR3, the DNA is TGTGCCAGCAGCTTATTGTCGGTGGACAGGGCTGGTTCTGAAGCTTTCTTT. Amino acids: CASSLLSVDRAGSEAFF.